This T cell receptor beta chain was documented in a study of blood T cell repertoires in COVID-19. This clone was detected once. The data were produced by immunoSEQ multiplex PCR, yet TCRdb's version contains in-frame clones alone and is incomplete. Among 45,000 to 65,000 clones listed, 80% to 90% were seen once. Sequenced: peripheral blood. This sequence was found in a woman aged 55-70 years with acute or convalescent COVID-19.

The CDR3 DNA sequence: TGTGCCAGCAGCTTGGGACAGGGAATGGAGACCCAGTACTTC. Protein sequence: CASSLGQGMETQYF. The chain employs TRBV5-4 and TRBJ2-5; 7 bases agree with TRBD1. Germline V lookup: CDR1 SGHNT, CDR2 YYREEE (reference sequence). J gave up 5 bases and V 0 bases, and 4 bases lay outside the gene matches. This CDR3 comprises 14 residues.